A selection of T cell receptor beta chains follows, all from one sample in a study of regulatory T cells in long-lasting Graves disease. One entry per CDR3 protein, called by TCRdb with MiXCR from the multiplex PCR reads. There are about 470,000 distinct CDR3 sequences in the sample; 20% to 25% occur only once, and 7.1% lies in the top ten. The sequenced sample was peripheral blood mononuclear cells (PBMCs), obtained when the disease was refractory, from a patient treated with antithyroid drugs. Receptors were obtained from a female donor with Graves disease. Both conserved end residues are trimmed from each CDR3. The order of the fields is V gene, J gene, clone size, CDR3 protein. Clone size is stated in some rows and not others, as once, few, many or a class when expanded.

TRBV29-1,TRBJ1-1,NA,SVPLTGSVEAF
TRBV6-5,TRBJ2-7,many,ASSYAGHGSYEQY
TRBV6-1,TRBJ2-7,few,ASTRRTGGDEQY
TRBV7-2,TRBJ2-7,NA,ASSSGQGAGLYEQY
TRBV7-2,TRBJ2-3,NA,ASSLVGLAPDTQY
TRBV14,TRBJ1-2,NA,ASRVIYGYT
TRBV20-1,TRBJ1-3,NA,SARDLDGTIY
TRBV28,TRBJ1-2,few,ASSLVSGDSYGYT
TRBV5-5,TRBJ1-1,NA,ASSLEPPRDTEAF
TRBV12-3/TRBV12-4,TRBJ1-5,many,ASSLSQGGNQPQH
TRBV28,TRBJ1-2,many,ASRTTGGSVNYGYT
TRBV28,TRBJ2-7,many,ASSSDRGPYEQY
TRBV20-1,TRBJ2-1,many,SARDMGLAGQYEQF
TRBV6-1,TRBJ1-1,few,ASSSLGTAYTEAF
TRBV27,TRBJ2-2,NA,ASSSTQRAGVNTGEPF
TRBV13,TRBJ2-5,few,ASSHNRGAETQY
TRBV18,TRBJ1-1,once,ASSPGHLMNTEAF
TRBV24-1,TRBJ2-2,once,ATTGTGNTGELF
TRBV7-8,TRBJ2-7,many,ASSLAASGRDSYEQY
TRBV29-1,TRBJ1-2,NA,SVGHKLNYGYT
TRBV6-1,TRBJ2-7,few,ASSTAGQSYEQY
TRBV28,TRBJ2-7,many,ASSFNDKRYEQY
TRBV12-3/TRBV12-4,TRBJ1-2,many,ASSSTSGSYGYT
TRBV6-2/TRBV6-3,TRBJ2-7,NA,ASSLPQSYEQY
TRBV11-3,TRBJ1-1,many,ASSTNGGGTEAF
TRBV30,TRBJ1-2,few,AWSLTGLGYT
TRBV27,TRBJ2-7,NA,ASAPGPGGANYEQY
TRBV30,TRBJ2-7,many,AWSVGGSGEQY
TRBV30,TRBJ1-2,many,AWARQYGYT
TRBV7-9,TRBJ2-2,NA,ASSSSPGQENTGELF
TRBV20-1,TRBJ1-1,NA,SASTEASAVGSVEAF
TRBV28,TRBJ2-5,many,ASSLSGWDGQETQY
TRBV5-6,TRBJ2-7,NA,ASSFGGQGHYEQY